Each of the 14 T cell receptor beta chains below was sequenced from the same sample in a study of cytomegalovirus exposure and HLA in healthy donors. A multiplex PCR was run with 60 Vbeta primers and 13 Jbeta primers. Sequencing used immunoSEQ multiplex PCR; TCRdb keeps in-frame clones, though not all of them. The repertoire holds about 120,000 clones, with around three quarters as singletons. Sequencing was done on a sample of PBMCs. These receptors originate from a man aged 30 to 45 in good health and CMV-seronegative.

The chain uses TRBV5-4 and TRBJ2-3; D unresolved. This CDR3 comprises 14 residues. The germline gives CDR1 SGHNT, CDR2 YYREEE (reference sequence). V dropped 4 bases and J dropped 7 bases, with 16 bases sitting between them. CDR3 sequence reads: CASSPGGPPNTQYF. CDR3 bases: TGTGCCAGCAGCCCCGGTGGGCCCCCAAATACGCAGTATTTT.

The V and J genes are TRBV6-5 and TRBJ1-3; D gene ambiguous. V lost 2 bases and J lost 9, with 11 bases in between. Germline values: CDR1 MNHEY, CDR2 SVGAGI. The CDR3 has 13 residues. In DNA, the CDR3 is TGTGCCAGCAGTTACCGCCGGGAGAGCACCATATATTTT. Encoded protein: CASSYRRESTIYF.

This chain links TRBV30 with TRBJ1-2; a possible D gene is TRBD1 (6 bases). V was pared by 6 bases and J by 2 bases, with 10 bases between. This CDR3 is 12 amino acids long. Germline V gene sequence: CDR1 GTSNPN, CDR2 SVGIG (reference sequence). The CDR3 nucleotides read TGTGCCTGTTCCAGGGGAAACTATGGCTACACCTTC. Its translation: CACSRGNYGYTF.

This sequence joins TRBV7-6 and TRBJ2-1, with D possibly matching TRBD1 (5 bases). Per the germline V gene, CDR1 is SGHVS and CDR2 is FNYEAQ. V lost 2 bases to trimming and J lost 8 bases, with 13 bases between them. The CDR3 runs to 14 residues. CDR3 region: CASSLSTRVDEQFF. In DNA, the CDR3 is TGTGCCAGCAGCTTAAGTACCAGGGTTGATGAGCAGTTCTTC.

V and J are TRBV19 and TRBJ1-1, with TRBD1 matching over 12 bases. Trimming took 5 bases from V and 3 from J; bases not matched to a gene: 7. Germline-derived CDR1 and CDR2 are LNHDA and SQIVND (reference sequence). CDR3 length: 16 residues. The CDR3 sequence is CASSGTGGGSYTEAFF. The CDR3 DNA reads TGTGCCAGTAGTGGGACAGGGGGCGGATCGTACACTGAAGCTTTCTTT.

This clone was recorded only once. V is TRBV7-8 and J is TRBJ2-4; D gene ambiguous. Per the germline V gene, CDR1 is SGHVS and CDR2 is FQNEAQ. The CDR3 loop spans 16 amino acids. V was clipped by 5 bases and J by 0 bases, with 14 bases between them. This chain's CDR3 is CASSAQNAVAKNIQYF. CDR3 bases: TGTGCCAGCAGCGCCCAGAATGCGGTAGCCAAAAACATTCAGTACTTC.

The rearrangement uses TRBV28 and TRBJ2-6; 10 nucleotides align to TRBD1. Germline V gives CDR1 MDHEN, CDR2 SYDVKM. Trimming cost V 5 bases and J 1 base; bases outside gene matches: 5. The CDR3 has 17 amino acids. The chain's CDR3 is CASSPGQGRSGANVLTF. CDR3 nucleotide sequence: TGTGCCAGCAGTCCGGGACAGGGGAGGTCTGGGGCCAACGTCCTGACTTTC.

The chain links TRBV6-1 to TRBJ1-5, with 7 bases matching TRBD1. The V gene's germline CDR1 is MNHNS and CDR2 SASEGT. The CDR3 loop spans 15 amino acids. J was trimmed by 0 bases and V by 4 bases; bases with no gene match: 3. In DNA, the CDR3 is TGTGCCAGCAGTGCAGGGACAGATAGCAATCAGCCCCAGCATTTT. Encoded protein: CASSAGTDSNQPQHF.

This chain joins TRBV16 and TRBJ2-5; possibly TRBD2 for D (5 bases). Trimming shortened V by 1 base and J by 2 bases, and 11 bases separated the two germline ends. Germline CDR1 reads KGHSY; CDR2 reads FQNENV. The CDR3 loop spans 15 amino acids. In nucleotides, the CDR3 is TGTGCCAGCAGCCAATGGGAGTTGGGTCAAGAGACCCAGTACTTC. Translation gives CASSQWELGQETQYF.

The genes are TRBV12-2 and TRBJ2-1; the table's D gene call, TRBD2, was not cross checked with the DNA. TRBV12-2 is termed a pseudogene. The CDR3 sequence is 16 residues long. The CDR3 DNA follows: TGTGCAAGTCGCCCCCTCCGGGGTATCCCCCCCAATGAGCAGTTCTTC. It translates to CASRPLRGIPPNEQFF.

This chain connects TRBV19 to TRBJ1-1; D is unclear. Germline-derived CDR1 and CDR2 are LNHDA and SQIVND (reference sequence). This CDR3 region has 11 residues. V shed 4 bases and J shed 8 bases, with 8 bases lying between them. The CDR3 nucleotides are TGTGCCAGTAGTAACGGCAGGGAAGCTTTCTTT. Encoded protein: CASSNGREAFF.

The CDR3 loop reads CASVSPGLAGTYEQYF. In DNA, the CDR3 is TGTGCCAGCGTCAGCCCCGGACTAGCGGGTACCTACGAGCAGTACTTC. The chain carries TRBV28 and TRBJ2-7; 11 bases map to TRBD2. Germline loops: CDR1 MDHEN, CDR2 SYDVKM. With V trimmed by 8 bases and J by 2 bases, 11 bases remained unmatched. This CDR3 contains 16 residues.

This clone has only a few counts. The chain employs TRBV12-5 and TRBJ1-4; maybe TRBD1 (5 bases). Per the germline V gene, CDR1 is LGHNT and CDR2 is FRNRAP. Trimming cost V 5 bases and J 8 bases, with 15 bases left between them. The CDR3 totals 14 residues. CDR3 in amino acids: CASGPAGYGEKLFF. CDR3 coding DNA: TGTGCTAGTGGTCCGGCAGGGTATGGCGAAAAACTGTTTTTT.

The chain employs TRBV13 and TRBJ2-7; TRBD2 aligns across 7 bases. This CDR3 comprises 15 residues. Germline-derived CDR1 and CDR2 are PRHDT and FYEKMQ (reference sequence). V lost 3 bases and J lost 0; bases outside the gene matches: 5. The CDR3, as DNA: TGTGCCAGCAGCTTCGGGGGGTCAAGCTCCTACGAGCAGTACTTC. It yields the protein CASSFGGSSSYEQYF.